This T cell receptor (beta chain) stems from a study of T cells in Graves' hyperthyroidism and ophthalmopathy (dated by TCRdb to about 2019). General notes on the study: Peripheral blood samples were taken at the time of initial diagnosis, prior to any treatment. To identify TCR V-J signatures that set the groups apart, the researchers used a discovery cohort of about a hundred patients, made up of some 41 with Graves' ophthalmopathy and 57 with stable Graves' hyperthyroidism. Prospective prediction of ophthalmopathy was tested in an independent validation cohort of some 20 hyperthyroidism patients and 17 patients who later progressed to ophthalmopathy. The 95 to 100 discovery patients were randomly split 7:3 into training and test sets. In several Graves' hyperthyroidism patients, the study also compared T-cell repertoires from thyroid tissue with T-cell repertoires from blood. After blood sampling, hyperthyroidism patients were treated with methimazole at a starting dose of 30 mg daily, and ophthalmopathy patients were treated with high-dose intravenous methylprednisolone. According to the paper, TCR Vbeta CDR3 sequencing was carried out on about 140 peripheral blood samples, which came from fewer than 50 ophthalmopathy, roughly 75 hyperthyroidism and roughly 17 progressor patients. The investigation overall reported the following: In validation, progression to ophthalmopathy was predicted by the model with nearly 71% sensitivity and under 85% specificity, a median of about 6.8 months before onset. No statistical method was used to set the sample size in advance, and investigators knew the group allocation. Most expanded thyroid clonotypes (frequency above 0.001) were also detected in blood, suggesting blood repertoires may reflect thyroid immune responses. A 13 V-J signature model separated ophthalmopathy from stable hyperthyroidism, with roughly 88% sensitivity and just under 84% specificity in cross-validation and 80%/75% in testing.

Amplification of TCR beta CDR3 regions was carried out from RNA transcripts. The TCR CDR3 was subjected to a first round of RT-PCR using the HTBI primer set and the Qiagen OneStep RT-PCR kit. Libraries were constructed in a second round of multiplex PCR, after which size selection and purification were carried out. Paired-end sequencing of the libraries was performed with 100 bp reads on an Illumina HiSeq2000. The original methods were these. SOAPnuke was used to process the raw data, throwing out any read that contained adapters or uncalled bases, had a mean Phred below 15, or lacked an exact constant-primer or identifier match. COPE v1.2.5 was used to merge the high-quality paired reads, and each unique nucleotide sequence was defined as a clonotype. Clonotypes were aligned to IMGT TRBV, TRBD and TRBJ reference segments using MiTCR v1.1. Only V-J combinations with frequency above 0.0001, covering about 99% of repertoires, were analysed. The TCS score was defined as the ratio of F50 (clonal expansion) to E x V (chaos), calculated using BLOSUM62-based TCRdist between CDR3 peptides within each V-J. Welch's t-statistics and random forest reduced 450 to 600 V-J features to 13, which were used in a naive Bayes classifier (R e1071). TCRdb reprocessing: public reads trimmed at Q25 with fastp, clones called with MiXCR, in-frame beta chains kept. Identical CDR3 protein sequences are pooled into one entry, listed with their most common genes and DNA. For this entry, the V and J calls and clone size follow TCRdb and not the study's own pipeline. This sample lists 450,000 to 650,000 distinct CDR3 sequences; less than 25% were detected once. The ten most abundant clones make up about 26% of the sample.

Stable Graves' hyperthyroidism was defined as no progression to ophthalmopathy during 18 months of follow-up. Hyperthyroidism patients were aged 18 to 65 years and newly diagnosed, with disease duration of less than 2 months. Patients with uncontrolled infections, other autoimmune diseases, pregnancy or lactation were excluded. Clinical symptoms, serum thyroxine and TRAb, thyroid ultrasound, and orbital computed tomography formed the basis for the diagnoses. Ficoll-Paque density gradient centrifugation was used to isolate PBMCs from around 10 ml of fresh peripheral blood. Total RNA was extracted using Trizol reagent, and RNA quality was assessed on an Agilent 2100 Bioanalyzer. This clonotype was counted at least ten times. No antigen is known for it. The input lacks base qualities; no much larger clone sits a single base away. The receptor was isolated from a man aged 18 to 30 with Graves' hyperthyroidism. The specimen sequenced was blood.

CDR3 reads: CATAGTLNTGELFF. The DNA sequence reads TGTGCCACCGCCGGGACACTGAACACCGGGGAGCTGTTTTTT. This sequence uses TRBV24-1 and TRBJ2-2, with TRBD1 as a weak D call on 6 bases. The CDR3 sequence holds 14 residues, the cysteine and phenylalanine included. Kept here is only the CDR3 DNA, which spans 42 bases and is read in frame from base 1. Taken from the germline V gene, the CDR1 and CDR2 loops are KGHDR and SFDVKD. V drops 9 bases and J drops 1 base, leaving 11 bases in between.